This T cell receptor (beta chain) came from a study of cytomegalovirus exposure and HLA in healthy donors. Study-level background: Most donors, about 82% of a few hundred genotyped, fell in the Caucasian-associated ancestry cluster.

CDR3 length equals 14 residues. V gave up 0 bases and J gave up 5 bases, with 9 bases separating them. CDR1 SGHRS and CDR2 YFSETQ come from the germline V gene. PCR amplification relied on 60 Vbeta primers (plus 13 Jbeta primers). Sequenced by immunoSEQ multiplex PCR; TCRdb stores in-frame clones only, minus some. The repertoire has 200,000 or so clones, 70% of them found once; the top ten carry around 2.6%. Concerning this clone itself: Other DNA sequences within the sample encode an identical CDR3.

Healthy donors of bone marrow made up the group. The chain carries TRBV5-1 and TRBJ1-5; D remains ambiguous. The sequence was obtained from a middle-aged man in good health and CMV-seropositive. What was sequenced was PBMCs. The CDR3 here is CASSLGGGDQPQHF. DNA of the CDR3: TGCGCCAGCAGCTTGGGCGGTGGAGATCAGCCCCAGCATTTT.